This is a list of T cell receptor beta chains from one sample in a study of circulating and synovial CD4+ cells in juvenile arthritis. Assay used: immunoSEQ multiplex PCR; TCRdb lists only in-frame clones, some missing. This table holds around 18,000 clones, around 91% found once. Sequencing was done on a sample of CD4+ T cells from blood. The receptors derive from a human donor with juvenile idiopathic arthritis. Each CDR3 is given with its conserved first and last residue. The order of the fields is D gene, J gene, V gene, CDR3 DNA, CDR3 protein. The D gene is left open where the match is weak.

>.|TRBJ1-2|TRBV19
TGTGCCAGTAGTATAGTGGACAGCTATGGCTACACCTTC
CASSIVDSYGYTF
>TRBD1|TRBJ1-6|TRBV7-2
TGTGCCAGCAGCATGGGACAGACCTATAATTCACCCCTCCACTTT
CASSMGQTYNSPLHF
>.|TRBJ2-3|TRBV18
TGTGCCAGCTCACCGCTAGGACACCTTAGCACAGATACGCAGTATTTT
CASSPLGHLSTDTQYF
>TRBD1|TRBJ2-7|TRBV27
TGTGCCAGCAGTTTTATCCGACAGGGGGCCTACGAGCAGTACTTC
CASSFIRQGAYEQYF
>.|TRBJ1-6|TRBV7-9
TGTGCCAGCAGCGGGTCGGGACTAACTGGGGATTCACCCCTCCACTTT
CASSGSGLTGDSPLHF
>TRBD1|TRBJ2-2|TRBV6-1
TGTGCCAGCAGGGCCGGGACAGGGTTTCCCGGGGAGCTGTTTTTT
CASRAGTGFPGELFF
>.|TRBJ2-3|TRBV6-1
TGTGCCAGCAGTGGTCCAGGGACTAGCACAGATACGCAGTATTTT
CASSGPGTSTDTQYF
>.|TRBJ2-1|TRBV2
TGTGCCAGCAGTGAAGCGCTTAGCGGTTGGGTTGAGCAGTTCTTC
CASSEALSGWVEQFF
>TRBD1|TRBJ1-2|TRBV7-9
TGTGCCAGCAGCCCAACGGAAAGGACAGGGGACTATGGCTACACCTTC
CASSPTERTGDYGYTF
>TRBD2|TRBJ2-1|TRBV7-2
TGTGCCAGCAGCTCGGGACTAGGCTCCTACAATGAGCAGTTCTTC
CASSSGLGSYNEQFF
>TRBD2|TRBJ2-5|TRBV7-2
TGTGCCAGCAGCTTTTATAGCGGGGGACAAGAGACCCAGTACTTC
CASSFYSGGQETQYF
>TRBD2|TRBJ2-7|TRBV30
TGTGCCTCAAGGACTAGCGGGAATTATGGGCAGTACTTC
CASRTSGNYGQYF
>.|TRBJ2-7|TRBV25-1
TGTGCCAGCAGTGAAGGGGGTCGCAGGGGTTTCAAGAACATGGAGCAGTACTTC
CASSEGGRRGFKNMEQYF
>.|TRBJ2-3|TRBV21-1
TGTGCCAGCAGCATAAGGCTAGCGGGAGTTCTGCCAAAAAGCCCGAGCACAGATACGCAGTATTTT
CASSIRLAGVLPKSPSTDTQYF